The 28 T cell receptor beta chains presented below share a single source sample, sequenced in a study of blood T cell repertoires in COVID-19. Sequenced by immunoSEQ multiplex PCR; TCRdb stores in-frame clones only, minus some. The sample lists about 130,000 clones, under 90% occurring once. The sequenced material came from PBMCs or T cells enriched from blood (not recorded which). These receptors originate from a man aged 35 to 55 with acute COVID-19.

The chain is built from TRBV9 and TRBJ1-5; D is ambiguous. V was shortened by 3 bases and J by 1 base, with 8 bases between the two germline ends. CDR3 length equals 14 residues. The germline V gene has CDR1 SGDLS and CDR2 YYNGEE. The CDR3 region has the DNA TGTGCCAGCAGCGCCGGGGTGAGCAATCAGCCCCAGCATTTT. Translation: CASSAGVSNQPQHF.

This chain connects TRBV13 to TRBJ1-3, with D uncertain. The CDR3 extends over 16 amino acids. CDR1 is PRHDT, CDR2 FYEKMQ, per germline (reference sequence). Trimming shortened V by 4 bases and J by 0 bases, and 13 bases separated the two germline ends. The CDR3 loop reads CASSSRDKPSGNTIYF. The CDR3 nucleotides read TGTGCCAGCAGCTCCCGAGATAAGCCCTCTGGAAACACCATATATTTT.

The rearrangement links TRBV9 to TRBJ2-2; D possibly corresponds to TRBD1 (5 bases). Germline V lookup: CDR1 SGDLS, CDR2 YYNGEE. Trimming stripped 0 bases from V and 0 bases from J, with 9 bases between. The CDR3 is 16 residues long. DNA for the CDR3: TGTGCCAGCAGCGTAGGGGGCCCCGCGAACACCGGGGAGCTGTTTTTT. Protein sequence: CASSVGGPANTGELFF.

The chain is built from TRBV7-8 and TRBJ2-2; 7 nucleotides agree with TRBD2. This CDR3 has 15 residues. V lost 2 bases, J lost 7 bases, and 7 bases stayed unmatched. Germline CDR1 is SGHVS and CDR2 is FQNEAQ. CDR3: CASSLFRGDGGELFF. CDR3 nucleotides: TGTGCCAGCAGCTTATTCCGGGGGGACGGCGGGGAGCTGTTTTTT.

This sequence joins TRBV9 and TRBJ1-6; 7 bases are shared with TRBD1. The length of the CDR3 is 16 residues. Germline V lookup: CDR1 SGDLS, CDR2 YYNGEE. The V and J ends lost 2 bases and 8 bases, in that order; junction bases with no gene match: 10. DNA of the CDR3: TGTGCCAGCAGCGTTGCCGGGTCTCAGGGGGATTCACCCCTCCACTTT. This gives the protein CASSVAGSQGDSPLHF.

This clone was counted between two and nine times. The CDR3 is CASSQEGQGLSPLHF. DNA for the CDR3: TGTGCCAGCAGCCAGGAGGGACAGGGATTATCACCCCTCCACTTT. The chain recombines TRBV3-1 (or the pseudogene TRBV3-2) with TRBJ1-6, with 9 positions matching TRBD1. This CDR3 region has 15 residues. Germline assignment: CDR1 LGHDT and CDR2 YNNKEL (reference sequence). V shed 3 bases, J shed 10 bases, and the junction held 7 bases outside the gene matches.

Concerning this clone: One junction end disagrees with the germline gene, perhaps due to a read error. The J gene is TRBJ2-7, the V gene TRBV7-2; tentative D call: TRBD2 (5 bases). The CDR3 contains 13 residues. In germline, CDR1 is SGHTA, CDR2 FQGNSA. The chain's CDR3 is CASSLAMRAEQYF. The CDR3 region has the DNA TGTGCCAGTAGCTTAGCGATGCGGGCCGAGCAGTACTTC.

The table lists this clone with a few counts. This sequence joins TRBV30 and TRBJ1-1; tentative D call: TRBD1 (5 bases). Germline V lookup: CDR1 GTSNPN, CDR2 SVGIG (reference sequence). V lost 2 bases and J lost 3, with 16 bases in between. This CDR3 has 15 amino acids. The CDR3 DNA reads TGTGCCTGGAGTTACCAGATGGGGGAGGACACTGAAGCTTTCTTT. Its protein product is CAWSYQMGEDTEAFF. Looking up the rest from reference TRBV30 and TRBJ1-1 gives the full variable domain: SQTIHQWPATLVQPVGSPLSLECTVEGTSNPNLYWYRQAAGRGLQLLFYSVGIGQISSEVPQNLSASRPQDRQFILSSKKLLLSDSGFYLCAWSYQMGEDTEAFFGQGTRLTVV.

This chain joins TRBV11-3 and TRBJ2-7, with D tentatively TRBD2 (6 bases). The ends were cut back, 8 bases at V and 5 bases at J, with 19 bases in the middle. The CDR3 has 14 residues. The germline gives CDR1 SGHNT, CDR2 YENEEA. As DNA, the CDR3 is TGTGCCAGCGAGCCCCGTCGGGGGTGGAACGAGCAGTACTTC. This sequence encodes CASEPRRGWNEQYF.

The chain employs TRBV28 and TRBJ2-7; D is unclear. Per the germline V gene, CDR1 is MDHEN and CDR2 is SYDVKM. V was cut by 6 bases and J by 9 bases, with 21 bases left in between. CDR3 length: 14 residues. The CDR3, as DNA: TGTGCCAGCAGCCATTGGAACGGGTCCTCAGCGCAGTACTTC. Translating it yields CASSHWNGSSAQYF.

This clone has a single count. The chain links TRBV10-2 to TRBJ2-7; D unresolved. V was clipped by 5 bases and J by 5 bases, with 7 bases between them. Germline V gene data show CDR1 as WSHSY and CDR2 as SAAADI. The CDR3 covers 11 residues. The CDR3 nucleotides are TGCGCCAGCAGTTCCCCCAACGAGCAGTACTTC. This sequence encodes CASSSPNEQYF.

The J gene is TRBJ2-2, the V gene TRBV24-1, with a tentative D call TRBD1 (6 bases). CDR1 KGHDR and CDR2 SFDVKD come from the germline V gene. The CDR3 is made up of 15 amino acids. The V and J ends lost 5 bases and 5 bases respectively, with 14 bases between them. The CDR3 DNA follows: TGTGCCACCAGTGTGACAGGCACATCTACCGGGGAGCTGTTTTTT. It encodes CATSVTGTSTGELFF.

V usage is TRBV9 and J usage is TRBJ2-7; TRBD2 might be the D (5 bases). Trimming pared 4 bases from V and 6 bases from J, leaving 8 bases between. Germline-derived CDR1 and CDR2 are SGDLS and YYNGEE. The CDR3 has 11 residues. CDR3 sequence reads: CASSPGGEQYF. The CDR3 coding sequence is TGTGCCAGCAGCCCAGGAGGCGAGCAGTACTTC. The variable domain in full, completed from reference TRBV9 and TRBJ2-7, reads DSGVTQTPKHLITATGQRVTLRCSPRSGDLSVYWYQQSLDQGLQFLIQYYNGEERAKGNILERFSAQQFPDLHSELNLSSLELGDSALYFCASSPGGEQYFGPGTRLTVT.

The chain combines TRBV9 with TRBJ1-2, with 7 bases fitting TRBD1. The CDR3 has 14 residues. Germline V CDR1 and CDR2: SGDLS, YYNGEE. Trimming at V came to 0 bases and at J to 6 bases, leaving 5 bases not matched to a gene. CDR3: CASSVGGGLNGYTF. In DNA form, the CDR3 reads TGTGCCAGCAGCGTAGGAGGGGGCCTCAATGGCTACACCTTC.

This clone was detected only once. The CDR3 DNA reads as TGTGCCAGCAGAGCAGCCCAGGGGCGCCCCTACGAGCAGTACTTC. The encoded protein is CASRAAQGRPYEQYF. The chain recombines TRBV27 with TRBJ2-7, with D possibly TRBD1 on 6 matching bases. CDR3 length equals 15 residues. Germline V gene data show CDR1 as MNHEY and CDR2 as SMNVEV (reference sequence). Trimming took 6 bases from V and 2 from J, leaving 17 bases between them.

In DNA, the CDR3 is TGTGCCAGCAGACCCCAGGGGGCAAATGGCTACACCTTC. The encoded protein is CASRPQGANGYTF. The chain couples TRBV6-5 to TRBJ1-2; 8 bases line up with TRBD1. J lost 6 bases, V lost 6 bases, and 6 bases had no gene match. This CDR3 has 13 residues. Germline V gives CDR1 MNHEY, CDR2 SVGAGI.

This chain links TRBV5-1 with TRBJ1-1; TRBD1 agrees at 7 bases. Germline lookup yields CDR1 SGHRS and CDR2 YFSETQ. With 4 bases clipped from V and 2 bases from J, the junction kept 5 bases outside the gene matches. This CDR3 region has 14 residues. The CDR3 nucleotides are TGCGCCAGCAGCCATCACAGGGGAAACACTGAAGCTTTCTTT. This codes for CASSHHRGNTEAFF.

This clone was seen more than once but under ten times. The J gene is TRBJ1-5, the V gene TRBV7-2; D ambiguous. Germline CDR1 SGHTA, CDR2 FQGNSA. Trimming stripped 1 base from V and 8 bases from J, with 9 bases between. The CDR3 is made up of 13 amino acids. The chain's CDR3 is CASSLGAPEPQHF. CDR3 coding DNA: TGTGCCAGCAGCTTAGGGGCCCCGGAGCCCCAGCATTTT.

The V gene is TRBV5-1, the J gene TRBJ1-3; TRBD1 is a possible D gene (5 bases). V was clipped by 2 bases and J by 0 bases, with 12 bases between them. The V gene's germline CDR1 is SGHRS and CDR2 YFSETQ. This CDR3 has 16 residues. The CDR3 DNA is TGCGCCAGCAGCTTTGCGCAGGGAGGCTCTGGAAACACCATATATTTT. Translating it yields CASSFAQGGSGNTIYF.

The J gene is TRBJ2-3, the V gene TRBV3-1 (or the pseudogene TRBV3-2); 9 bases map to TRBD2. The CDR3 is 14 residues long. Germline CDR1 and CDR2: LGHDT and YNNKEL (reference sequence). The junction had 9 bases not matched to a gene; V was cut back by 8 bases and J by 6 bases. The CDR3 reads CASEKGGGADTQYF. The DNA for the CDR3 is TGTGCCAGCGAGAAGGGCGGGGGGGCCGATACGCAGTATTTT.

The chain combines TRBV18 with TRBJ1-6, with 7 bases aligning to TRBD1. Germline assignment: CDR1 KGHSH and CDR2 LQKENI. The CDR3 is made up of 15 amino acids. The V segment lost 6 bases and the J segment 7 bases; nucleotides outside the gene matches: 9. For the CDR3, the DNA is TGTGCCAGCTCTGCTATGCAGGGGGAAAATTCACCCCTCCACTTT. Translated, it gives CASSAMQGENSPLHF.

The chain recombines TRBV7-3 with TRBJ1-2, with TRBD1 as a possible D gene (5 bases). The CDR3 contains 13 residues. Trimming stripped 5 bases from V and 3 bases from J, with 10 bases between. Germline V gene data show CDR1 as SGHTA and CDR2 as FQGTGA. CDR3 nucleotides: TGTGCCAGCAGCGCGGGGGGTGACTATGGCTACACCTTC. As protein: CASSAGGDYGYTF.

This clone was counted only a few times. The V gene is TRBV7-9, the J gene TRBJ1-1; tentative D call: TRBD1 (5 bases). Germline CDR1 reads SEHNR; CDR2 reads FQNEAQ (reference sequence). The CDR3 is 14 residues long. V was pared by 5 bases and J by 1 base, with 11 bases between. This CDR3 is CASSLVGQNTEAFF. CDR3 bases: TGTGCCAGCAGCCTCGTGGGGCAGAACACTGAAGCTTTCTTT.

The chain couples TRBV18 to TRBJ2-1; tentatively, D is TRBD2 (6 bases). CDR3 length: 15 residues. The V gene lost 3 bases and the J gene lost 7 bases, with 16 bases spanning the gap. In germline, CDR1 is KGHSH, CDR2 LQKENI. The CDR3 DNA is TGTGCCAGCTCACCTCCGGGACTCCAAGCGAATGAGCAGTTCTTC. It translates to CASSPPGLQANEQFF.

The chain recombines TRBV10-2 with TRBJ2-1; 12 bases are shared with TRBD2. Germline V gene data show CDR1 as WSHSY and CDR2 as SAAADI. The CDR3 has 13 residues. The V and J ends lost 7 bases and 10 bases, in that order; junction bases with no gene match: 5. DNA for the CDR3: TGCGCCAGCAAGCTAGCGGGGGGGCAGGAGCAGTTCTTC. It encodes CASKLAGGQEQFF.

This clone was seen only a few times. V usage is TRBV7-3 and J usage is TRBJ2-3; TRBD2 agrees at 7 bases. The CDR3 length is 14 residues. CDR1 and CDR2 from the germline V gene are SGHTA and FQGTGA. Trimming at V came to 4 bases and at J to 1 base, leaving 2 bases not matched to a gene. CDR3 loop: CASSSSGGTDTQYF. CDR3 DNA sequence: TGTGCCAGCAGCTCCAGCGGGGGCACAGATACGCAGTATTTT.

The chain uses TRBV7-2 and TRBJ2-1, with D tentatively TRBD2 (6 bases). CDR3 length: 15 residues. The germline V and J ends were trimmed by 1 base and 9 bases, with 16 bases remaining between them. Germline V lookup: CDR1 SGHTA, CDR2 FQGNSA. The CDR3 DNA sequence: TGTGCCAGCAGCTTAGGGCAGCCGGGAGAGGCTGAGCAGTTCTTC. Its protein is CASSLGQPGEAEQFF.

There are a few counts of this clone. The J gene is TRBJ1-2, the V gene TRBV19; D not resolved. CDR1 is LNHDA and CDR2 is SQIVND in the germline V gene (reference sequence). V lost 1 base and J 0 bases, leaving 6 bases between the germline ends. CDR3 length: 14 residues. The CDR3 bases are TGTGCCAGTAGTATAGCGCGGACTAACTATGGCTACACCTTC. Its protein is CASSIARTNYGYTF.